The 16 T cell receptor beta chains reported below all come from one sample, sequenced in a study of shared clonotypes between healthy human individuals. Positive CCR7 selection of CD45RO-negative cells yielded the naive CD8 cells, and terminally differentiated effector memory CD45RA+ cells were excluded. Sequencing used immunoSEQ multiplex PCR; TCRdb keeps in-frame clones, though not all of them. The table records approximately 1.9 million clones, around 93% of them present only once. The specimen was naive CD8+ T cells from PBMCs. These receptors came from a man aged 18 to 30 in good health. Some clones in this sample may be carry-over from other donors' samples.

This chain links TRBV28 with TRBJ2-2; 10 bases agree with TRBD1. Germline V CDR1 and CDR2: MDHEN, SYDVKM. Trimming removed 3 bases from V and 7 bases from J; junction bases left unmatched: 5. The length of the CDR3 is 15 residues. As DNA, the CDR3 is TGTGCCAGCAGTTTCGGGACAGGGGAATTCGGGGAGCTGTTTTTT. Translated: CASSFGTGEFGELFF.

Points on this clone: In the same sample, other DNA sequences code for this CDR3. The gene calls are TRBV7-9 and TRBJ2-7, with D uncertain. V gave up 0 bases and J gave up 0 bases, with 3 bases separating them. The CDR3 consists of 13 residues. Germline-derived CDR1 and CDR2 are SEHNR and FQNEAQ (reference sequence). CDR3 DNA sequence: TGTGCCAGCAGCTTAGCTAGCTCCTACGAGCAGTACTTC. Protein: CASSLASSYEQYF.

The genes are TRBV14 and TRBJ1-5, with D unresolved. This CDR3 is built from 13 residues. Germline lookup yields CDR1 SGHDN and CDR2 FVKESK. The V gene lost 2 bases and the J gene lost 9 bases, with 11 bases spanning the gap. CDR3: CASSQLPAGPQHF. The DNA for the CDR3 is TGTGCCAGCAGCCAACTTCCTGCGGGGCCCCAGCATTTT.

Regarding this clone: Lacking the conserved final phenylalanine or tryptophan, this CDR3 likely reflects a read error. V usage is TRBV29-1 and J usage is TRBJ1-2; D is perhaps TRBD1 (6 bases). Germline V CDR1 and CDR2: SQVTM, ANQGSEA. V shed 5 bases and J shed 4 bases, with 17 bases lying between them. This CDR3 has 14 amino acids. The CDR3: CSVPYRGQPYGYTL. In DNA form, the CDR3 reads TGCAGCGTTCCATACCGGGGGCAGCCCTATGGCTACACCCTC.

The CDR3 protein is CASSQEIAGGLKGTDTQYF. In DNA form, the CDR3 reads TGCGCCAGCAGCCAAGAAATAGCGGGAGGATTGAAGGGCACAGATACGCAGTATTTT. The rearrangement uses TRBV4-1 and TRBJ2-3, with TRBD2 matching over 10 bases. Germline trimming cut 0 bases from V and 1 base from J; bases unmatched to any gene: 10. This CDR3 spans 19 amino acids. Germline V lookup: CDR1 MGHRA, CDR2 YSYEKL.

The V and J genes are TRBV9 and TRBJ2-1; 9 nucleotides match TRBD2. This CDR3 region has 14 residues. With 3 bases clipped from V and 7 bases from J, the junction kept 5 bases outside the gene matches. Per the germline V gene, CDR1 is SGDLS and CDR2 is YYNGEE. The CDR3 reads CASSDSGSSNEQFF. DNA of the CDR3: TGTGCCAGCAGCGATAGCGGGAGCTCAAATGAGCAGTTCTTC.

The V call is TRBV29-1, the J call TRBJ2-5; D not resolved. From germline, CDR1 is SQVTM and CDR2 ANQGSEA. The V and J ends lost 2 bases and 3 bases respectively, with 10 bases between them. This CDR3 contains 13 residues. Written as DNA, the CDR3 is TGCAGCGTTGAACAAGCCCCTAAAGAGACCCAGTACTTC. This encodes CSVEQAPKETQYF.

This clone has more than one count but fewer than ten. Here the CDR3 reads CASSLYRLQPQHF. The CDR3 bases are TGTGCCAGCAGTTTGTATAGACTGCAGCCCCAGCATTTT. This chain uses TRBV27 with TRBJ1-5; D not certain. Trimming pared 3 bases from V and 7 bases from J, leaving 10 bases between. From germline, CDR1 is MNHEY and CDR2 SMNVEV (reference sequence). This CDR3 is built from 13 residues.

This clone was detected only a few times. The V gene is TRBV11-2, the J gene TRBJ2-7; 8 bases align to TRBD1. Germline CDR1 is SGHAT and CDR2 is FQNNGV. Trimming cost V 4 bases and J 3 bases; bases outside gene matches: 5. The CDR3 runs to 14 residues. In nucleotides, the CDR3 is TGTGCCAGCAGCTGGACGGGACAGGTCTACGAGCAGTACTTC. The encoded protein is CASSWTGQVYEQYF.

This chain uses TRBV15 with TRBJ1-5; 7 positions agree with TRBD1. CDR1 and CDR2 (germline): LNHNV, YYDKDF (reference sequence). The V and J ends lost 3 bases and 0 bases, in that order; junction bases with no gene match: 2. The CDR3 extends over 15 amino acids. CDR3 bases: TGTGCCACCAGCAGGGAGGGGGCTAGCAATCAGCCCCAGCATTTT. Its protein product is CATSREGASNQPQHF.

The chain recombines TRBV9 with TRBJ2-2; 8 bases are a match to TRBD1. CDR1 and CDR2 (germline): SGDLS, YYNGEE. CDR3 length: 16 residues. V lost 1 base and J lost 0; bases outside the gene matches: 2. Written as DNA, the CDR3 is TGTGCCAGCAGCGTATCAGGGGGCGCGAACACCGGGGAGCTGTTTTTT. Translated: CASSVSGGANTGELFF.

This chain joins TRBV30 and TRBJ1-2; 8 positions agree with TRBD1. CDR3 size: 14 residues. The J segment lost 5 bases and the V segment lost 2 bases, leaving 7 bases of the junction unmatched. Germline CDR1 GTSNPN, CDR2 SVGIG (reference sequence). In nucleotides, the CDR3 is TGTGCCTGGAGTCCAGACAGGGGAGGGTATGGCTACACCTTC. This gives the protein CAWSPDRGGYGYTF.

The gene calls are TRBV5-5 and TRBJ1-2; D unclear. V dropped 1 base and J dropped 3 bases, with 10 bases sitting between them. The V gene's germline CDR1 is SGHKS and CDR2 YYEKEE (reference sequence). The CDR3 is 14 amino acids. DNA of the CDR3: TGTGCCAGCAGCTTGTTGCCCACGGACTATGGCTACACCTTC. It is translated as CASSLLPTDYGYTF. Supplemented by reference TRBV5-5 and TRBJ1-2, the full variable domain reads DAGVTQSPTHLIKTRGQQVTLRCSPISGHKSVSWYQQVLGQGPQFIFQYYEKEERGRGNFPDRFSARQFPNYSSELNVNALLLGDSALYLCASSLLPTDYGYTFGSGTRLTVV.

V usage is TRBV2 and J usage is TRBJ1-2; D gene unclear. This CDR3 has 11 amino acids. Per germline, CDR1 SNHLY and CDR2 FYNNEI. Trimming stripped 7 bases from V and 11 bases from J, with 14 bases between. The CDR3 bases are TGTGCCAGCACCGATACACCCGCTTACACCTTC. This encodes CASTDTPAYTF.

The CDR3, as DNA: TGTGCCAGCAGCTTAACAAAGACCGGCACTGAAGCTTTCTTT. Amino acid sequence: CASSLTKTGTEAFF. The rearrangement links TRBV7-3 to TRBJ1-1, with D unresolved. Germline CDR1 reads SGHTA; CDR2 reads FQGTGA. CDR3 length: 14 amino acids. V was shortened by 0 bases and J by 4 bases, with 9 bases between the two germline ends.

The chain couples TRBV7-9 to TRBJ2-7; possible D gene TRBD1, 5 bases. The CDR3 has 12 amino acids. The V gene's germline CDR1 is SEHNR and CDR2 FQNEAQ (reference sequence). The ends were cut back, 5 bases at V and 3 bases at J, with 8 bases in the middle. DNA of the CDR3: TGTGCCAGCAGCACAGGCCGCTACGAGCAGTACTTC. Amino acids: CASSTGRYEQYF.